Listed here is a single T cell receptor (beta chain). This entry comes from a study of blood T cell repertoires in COVID-19. In the study overall: COVID-19 samples from acute and convalescent phases originated in the United States, Italy and Spain. Nucleic acid was either cDNA or gDNA, and it came from T cells, B-cell-depleted T cells, or PBMCs.

Methods used by the authors: Estimated nucleated cell counts came from reference gene primer amplification. The assay was immunoSEQ multiplex PCR, and TCRdb's table has in-frame clones only and misses some. That table gives V, J and clone size, and the DNA gave D and trimming. The table lists around 12,000 clones, about 88% of them singletons. Germline lookup yields CDR1 SNHLY and CDR2 FYNNEI. The CDR3 length is 15 residues. The V segment lost 5 bases and the J segment 7 bases; nucleotides outside the gene matches: 10. The receptor's source is a woman aged 55-75 years with active COVID-19. The sequenced sample was peripheral blood. The V and J genes are TRBV2 and TRBJ2-5; TRBD2 aligns across 10 bases. CDR3: CASSLDSSGGRTQYF. The CDR3, as DNA: TGTGCCAGCAGTCTTGACTCTAGCGGGGGTAGGACCCAGTACTTC.